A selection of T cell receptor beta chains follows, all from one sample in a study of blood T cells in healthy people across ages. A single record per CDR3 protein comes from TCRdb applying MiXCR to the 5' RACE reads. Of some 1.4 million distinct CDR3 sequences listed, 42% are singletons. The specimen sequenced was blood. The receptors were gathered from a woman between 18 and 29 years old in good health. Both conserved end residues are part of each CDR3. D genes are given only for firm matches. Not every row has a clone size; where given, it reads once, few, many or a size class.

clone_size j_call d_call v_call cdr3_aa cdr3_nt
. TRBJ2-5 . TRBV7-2 CASTLNRETQYF TGTGCCAGCACCCTGAACCGGGAGACCCAGTACTTC
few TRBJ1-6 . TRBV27 CASSLVDVNSPLHF TGTGCCAGCAGTTTGGTTGATGTTAATTCACCCCTCCACTTT
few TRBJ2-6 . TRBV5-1 CASSPRRSGANVLTF TGCGCCAGCAGCCCCCGTAGATCCGGGGCCAACGTCCTGACTTTC
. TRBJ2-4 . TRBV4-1 CASSQDGEKTGRNIQYF TGCGCCAGCAGCCAAGATGGTGAGAAAACAGGGAGAAACATTCAGTACTTC
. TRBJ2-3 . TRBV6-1 CASSGTTRSTDTQYF TGTGCCAGCAGTGGGACTACTCGTTCCACAGATACGCAGTATTTT
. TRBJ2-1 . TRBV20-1 CSVVRANEQFF TGCAGTGTCGTAAGGGCCAATGAGCAGTTCTTC
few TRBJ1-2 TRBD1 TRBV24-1 CATSDPGTGAGYTF TGTGCCACCAGTGACCCTGGGACAGGGGCTGGCTACACCTTC
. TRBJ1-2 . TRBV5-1 CASSPPGFHGYTF TGCGCCAGCAGCCCCCCGGGGTTCCATGGCTACACCTTC
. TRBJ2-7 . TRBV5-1 CASSKGLREVYEQYF TGCGCCAGCAGCAAGGGGCTCAGGGAGGTCTACGAGCAGTACTTC
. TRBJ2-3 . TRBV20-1 CSLRGAGDTQYF TGCAGTCTACGCGGAGCAGGAGATACGCAGTATTTT
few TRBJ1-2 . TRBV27 CASSLGASDPNFYGYTF TGTGCCAGCAGTTTAGGCGCATCAGATCCGAATTTCTATGGCTACACCTTC
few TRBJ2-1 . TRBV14 CASSQPGQHSYNEQFF TGTGCCAGCAGCCAGCCCGGACAGCACTCCTACAATGAGCAGTTCTTC
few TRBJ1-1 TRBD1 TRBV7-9 CASSFGQANTEAFF TGCGCCAGCAGCTTCGGACAGGCGAACACTGAAGCTTTCTTT
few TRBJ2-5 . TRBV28 CASNSLTKETQYF TGTGCCAGCAACTCTCTGACAAAAGAGACCCAGTACTTC
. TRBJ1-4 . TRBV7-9 CASSSTGVTEDEKLFF TGTGCCAGCAGCTCAACCGGGGTAACGGAGGATGAAAAACTGTTTTTT
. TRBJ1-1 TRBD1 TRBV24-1 CATSEGQGMAEAFF TGTGCCACCAGCGAGGGACAGGGGATGGCTGAAGCTTTCTTT
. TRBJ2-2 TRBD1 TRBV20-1 CSALRGLNTGELFF TGCAGTGCTCTAAGGGGGCTTAACACCGGGGAGCTGTTTTTT
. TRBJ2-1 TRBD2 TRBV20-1 CSARKRGTYNEQFF TGCAGTGCTAGAAAGCGGGGAACCTACAATGAGCAGTTCTTC
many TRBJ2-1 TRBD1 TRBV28 CASSHLGTGVSADEQFF TGTGCCAGCAGCCACTTGGGGACAGGGGTTTCGGCGGATGAGCAGTTCTTC
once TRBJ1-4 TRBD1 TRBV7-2 CASSSRTGPGEKLFF TGTGCCAGCAGCTCTCGGACAGGCCCAGGGGAAAAACTGTTTTTT
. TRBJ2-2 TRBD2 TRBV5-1 CASSPQSSGGTGELFF TGCGCCAGCAGCCCCCAGAGCAGCGGGGGGACCGGGGAGCTGTTTTTT
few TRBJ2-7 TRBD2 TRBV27 CASSLLRGGSYEQYF TGTGCCAGCAGTTTATTGCGGGGGGGCTCCTACGAGCAGTACTTC
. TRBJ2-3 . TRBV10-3 CAIGPLGTDTQYF TGTGCCATCGGACCACTCGGCACAGATACGCAGTATTTT
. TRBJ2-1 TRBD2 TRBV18 CASSPALAGGDYNEQFF TGTGCCAGCTCACCTGCTCTAGCGGGGGGGGACTACAATGAGCAGTTCTTC
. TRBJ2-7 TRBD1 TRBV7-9 CASSEAGTASSYEQYF TGTGCCAGCAGCGAGGCCGGGACAGCAAGTTCCTACGAGCAGTACTTC
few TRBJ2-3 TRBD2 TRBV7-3 CASSFSGGPTDTQYF TGTGCCAGCAGCTTTAGCGGGGGCCCCACAGATACGCAGTATTTT
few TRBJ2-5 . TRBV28 CASSLYLETQYF TGTGCCAGCAGTCTCTACCTTGAGACCCAGTACTTC
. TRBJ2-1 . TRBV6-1 CASTGDYNEQFF TGTGCCAGCACCGGTGACTACAATGAGCAGTTCTTC
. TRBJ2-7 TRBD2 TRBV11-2 CASSTSGDEQYF TGTGCCAGCAGCACTAGCGGTGACGAGCAGTACTTC
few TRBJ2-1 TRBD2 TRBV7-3 CASSDSPGGDEQFF TGTGCCAGCAGCGATTCTCCGGGAGGGGATGAGCAGTTCTTC
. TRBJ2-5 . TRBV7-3 CASSLQGVVSGQETQYF TGTGCCAGCAGCTTACAGGGGGTGGTTAGCGGCCAAGAGACCCAGTACTTC
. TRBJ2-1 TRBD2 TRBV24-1 CATSDPLAAYNEQFF TGTGCCACCAGTGATCCCCTAGCGGCCTACAATGAGCAGTTCTTC
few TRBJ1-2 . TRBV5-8 CASSADSLYGYTF TGTGCCAGCAGCGCCGACTCCCTTTATGGCTACACCTTC
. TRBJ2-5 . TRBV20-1 CSARETLETQYF TGCAGTGCTAGAGAGACTTTAGAGACCCAGTACTTC
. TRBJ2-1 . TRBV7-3 CASSLVPTEQFF TGTGCCAGCAGCTTAGTACCGACTGAGCAGTTCTTC
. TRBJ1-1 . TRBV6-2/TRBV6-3 CASSDTANTGAFF TGTGCCAGCAGTGACACAGCAAACACTGGAGCTTTCTTT
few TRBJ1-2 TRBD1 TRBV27 CASSLSTGGNYGYTF TGTGCCAGCAGTTTGAGTACAGGGGGCAACTATGGCTACACCTTC
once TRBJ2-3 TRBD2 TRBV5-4 CASSLAAGVTDTQYF TGTGCCAGCAGCTTGGCCGCGGGAGTGACAGATACGCAGTATTTT
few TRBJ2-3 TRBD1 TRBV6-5 CASNDRGGTDTQYF TGTGCCAGCAACGACAGGGGGGGGACAGATACGCAGTATTTT
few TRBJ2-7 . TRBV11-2 CASSSQRSDEQYF TGTGCCAGCAGCTCACAAAGGTCCGACGAGCAGTACTTC
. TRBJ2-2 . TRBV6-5 CASSYPPAETGELFF TGTGCCAGCAGTTACCCCCCGGCCGAGACCGGGGAGCTGTTTTTT
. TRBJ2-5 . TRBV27 CASSSLQMYQETQYF TGTGCCAGCAGTTCGTTACAGATGTACCAAGAGACCCAGTACTTC
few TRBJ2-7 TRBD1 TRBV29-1 CSVEVTGGPNEQYF TGCAGCGTTGAAGTAACAGGGGGGCCTAACGAGCAGTACTTC
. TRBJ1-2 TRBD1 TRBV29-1 CSVATGIDYGYTF TGCAGCGTAGCGACAGGGATTGACTATGGCTACACCTTC
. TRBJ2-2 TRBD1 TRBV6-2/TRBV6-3 CASSRWTGVVRTGELFF TGTGCCAGCAGTAGGTGGACAGGCGTGGTTAGGACCGGGGAGCTGTTTTTT
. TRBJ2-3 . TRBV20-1 CSATPLYTQYF TGCAGTGCTACCCCCCTTTATACGCAGTATTTT